This T cell receptor (beta chain) is drawn from a study of T cells in Graves' hyperthyroidism and ophthalmopathy. Study-level background: Blood was drawn when the patient was first diagnosed and still untreated.

General study results and limits: Most clonotypes expanded in thyroid above 0.001 were likewise present in blood.

Absence of ophthalmopathy progression within 18 months defined stable Graves' hyperthyroidism. Amplification of TCR beta CDR3 regions was performed using RNA transcripts as template. First-round RT-PCR targeting the TCR CDR3 was performed with the HTBI primer set. TCRdb reprocessed the multiplex PCR reads via MiXCR and lists one record per CDR3 protein. This sample has some 460,000 distinct CDR3 sequences; around 14% occur once, and the top ten carry roughly 7.4%. The trim removed 3 bases at V and 6 bases at J, leaving 20 bases unmatched. The CDR3 totals 19 residues. CDR1 SGDLS and CDR2 YYNGEE come from the germline V gene. Notes on this clonotype: Its specificity is not known.

V and J are TRBV9 and TRBJ2-2; 7 bases match TRBD2. The TCR comes from a woman younger than 35 with Graves' hyperthyroidism. Sequences were obtained from blood. The CDR3 protein is CASSDPFSGYTLGSGELFF. The DNA of the CDR3 is TGTGCCAGCAGCGACCCGTTTAGCGGGTATACACTGGGGTCCGGGGAGCTGTTTTTT.